This entry features one T cell receptor beta chain sequence. This clonotype has at least ten counts. This clone's antigen is unknown. One base away there is no much larger clone; base qualities are not given. The sample comes from a study of glioma-infiltrating T cells (dated by TCRdb to the mid-2010s). A note on the overall study: Glioma tissue, non-neoplastic brain tissue and matched peripheral blood mononuclear cells were used as sources from which TCR alpha- and beta-chain repertoires were sequenced. To measure divergence between tissue and blood T-cell populations, each tissue-infiltrating repertoire was compared with the peripheral blood repertoire of the same patient. Three low-grade glioma patients, about 8 primary glioblastoma patients, and three non-glioma patients who contributed non-neoplastic brain tissue made up the paired cohort.

Paper-wide results and their limitations: VJ-independent divergence between tissue and blood was found to be below expectation in non-neoplastic patients but above expectation in all gliomas, particularly low-grade gliomas. The group comparisons were based on small numbers of patients: three non-neoplastic, three low-grade glioma and several glioblastoma patients. Only a very small number of CDR3 sequences turned up in both tissue and blood, a result put down to high CDR3 diversity combined with limited sampling.

The iRepertoire nested amplicon-rescue multiplex PCR (arm-PCR) platform was used to amplify TCR alpha and beta CDR3 regions from RNA. The input for one-step reverse transcription and amplification was roughly 100-450 ng of either tissue mRNA or PBMC total RNA. Following bead purification, Illumina adapters were added through a secondary multiplex PCR, and the libraries were then gel-purified between 200 and 400 bp. Internal 6-nucleotide barcodes were carried by the libraries and were used for demultiplexing. Sequencing of libraries was performed on an Illumina MiSeq with 2x220 or 2x250 nucleotide paired-end reads. The authors' analysis ran thus. Paired reads were merged using FLASH 1.2.11 and aligned with BWA-MEM to the GRCh37 human genome, and TRA and TRB reads were then extracted. An IMGT-derived reference of cassette sequences and CDR3 motifs, with pseudogenes included, was used for V and J assignment. Reads were translated in three frames, and productive CDR3s were defined as those with a C...FGXG motif and no stop codons. A clonotype was defined as a unique combination of a V-J cassette pair and a CDR3 amino acid sequence. Hamming distance filtering was applied to reads, with thresholds set by the sequence error rate of each sample in mapped regions. TCRdb reprocessed the public reads (quality trimming at Q25 with fastp, clone calling with MiXCR) and kept in-frame beta chains. Rows with a matching CDR3 protein are joined into one entry that keeps the most common DNA and genes. TCRdb, rather than the study authors, made the V and J calls. Here the sample has over 70,000 distinct CDR3 sequences; around a quarter occur a single time. More than 6.5% of the sample comes from the top ten.

Sequencing was performed on glioma tissue, nonneoplastic brain tissue, or PBMCs (not recorded which). This receptor was taken from a human donor with low-grade glioma or glioblastoma, undergoing nonglioma brain surgery, or in good health (not recorded which).

The nucleotides read TGTGCCAGCAGTTACGGAGGGGGTGGAGAGACCCAGTACTTC. Its coded protein is CASSYGGGGETQYF. The V gene is TRBV6-6 and the J gene is TRBJ2-5, with the D assignment possibly TRBD1 or TRBD2, given 6 matching bases for each. From the cysteine up to the phenylalanine, the CDR3 has a length of 14 residues. The retained sequence is limited to the CDR3, 42 bases, with the frame set at the first base. The germline ends are 11 bases apart after V is trimmed by 2 bases and J by 4 bases. CDR1 MNHNY and CDR2 SVGAGI were looked up in the germline V gene (reference sequence).